This TCR beta chain comes out of a study of CD8+ T cells in alopecia areata. About the study: It was approximately 6-10-week-old female C3H/HeJ mice that received skin from roughly 6-12-month-old C3H/HeJ graft donors with spontaneous alopecia. Study results and caveats: Scalp data also include sequences from resident alphabeta T cells of normal skin. Affected lesional scalp, above all in alopecia totalis/universalis, was more clonal than normal scalp. Researchers reported that TCR sharing among patients proved less clear than in mice, possibly HLA-linked.

After removal of 2 bases from V and 3 bases from J, the junction contained 4 bases not matched to a gene. There are 15 residues in the CDR3. Germline V gene sequence: CDR1 NSQYPW, CDR2 LRSPGD (reference sequence). To note about this clone: The antigen remains undetermined. The germline and genes are mouse ones. The read ends 4 residues shy of where the CDR3 ends; the end is completed using the germline J gene.

Separation of pooled cutaneous lymph node cells was by sorting with CD4, CD8alpha, NKG2D, NKG2ACE and other markers. Following RNA extraction, reverse transcription yielded cDNA that acted as the sequencing template. Libraries were prepared by immunoSEQ multiplex PCR; TCRdb keeps only in-frame clonotypes and omits some of them. The data list 200,000 to 300,000 clones, none observed once; roughly 1.2% falls to the top ten. Input material: CD4+ T cells sorted from a lymph node. V is TRBV1 and J is TRBJ1-2, with 9 bases lining up with TRBD1. The receptor comes from a C3H/HeJ mouse with alopecia areata. The mouse line has the MHC haplotype H2-k. The DNA read from the CDR3 is TGCACCTGCAGTGCAAACAGGGGGCATGACTCC. It specifies CTCSANRGHDS. The full-length CDR3 reads as CTCSANRGHDSDYTF.